The rows below give T cell receptor beta chains drawn from one sample of a study of cytomegalovirus exposure and HLA in healthy donors. Method: immunoSEQ multiplex PCR; TCRdb's copy keeps in-frame clones and lacks some. This sample has some 170,000 clones, with 86% found just once. Material for sequencing was PBMCs. These receptors were obtained from a woman in her thirties in good health and CMV-seronegative. Each CDR3 is given with its conserved first and last residue.

V gene,J gene,CDR3 protein
TRBV10-3,TRBJ2-7,CAISSQGRIERTSGSYEQYF
TRBV7-2,TRBJ1-5,CASSLRGDGNQPQHF
TRBV7-8,TRBJ1-1,CASSLPGGRNTEAFF
TRBV7-2,TRBJ2-2,CASSPLRDTGELFF
TRBV4-3,TRBJ2-7,CASSQGTGAAYEQYF
TRBV9,TRBJ2-7,CASSVGLAPYEQYF
TRBV4-3,TRBJ2-3,CASSQYMTDTQYF
TRBV19,TRBJ1-2,CASRDRDGYTF
TRBV10-3,TRBJ1-2,CATSGLTYGYTF
TRBV6-5,TRBJ2-2,CASRRRGSGELFF
TRBV5-4,TRBJ2-5,CASSLEGFGETQYF
TRBV27,TRBJ1-4,CASSLGATNEKLFF
TRBV5-1,TRBJ2-5,CASRYIPPQETQYF
TRBV5-4,TRBJ2-5,CASSLGSGRAQETQYF
TRBV5-6,TRBJ1-2,CASSRGRGYTF
TRBV19,TRBJ1-1,CASSIAGSEAFF
TRBV19,TRBJ1-2,CASSIDRTGASGYTF
TRBV5-1,TRBJ1-2,CASSLEAGYQDLYGYTF
TRBV2,TRBJ1-5,CASSEAAPRDRAFSNQPQHF
TRBV4-2,TRBJ2-7,CASSQDRGGNEQYF
TRBV14,TRBJ2-1,CASSPTAGGPNEQFF
TRBV9,TRBJ2-3,CASSVTRTNTDTQYF
TRBV12-5,TRBJ2-3,CASAPLPDTQYF
TRBV19,TRBJ1-2,CASSLGAGQGYGYTF